These 32 T cell receptor beta chains share one sample of origin, sequenced in a study of T cell clonotyping in hematopoietic cell transplantation. Produced via immunoSEQ multiplex PCR; TCRdb's table is partial and in-frame only. The sample includes 27,000 or so clones, nearly 97% of them seen just once. The specimen sequenced was peripheral blood mononuclear cells. The source of these receptors is a man aged 50 or older in good health. Some clones in this sample may be carry-over from other donors' samples.

In its sample, this clone was seen once. The chain uses TRBV7-2 and TRBJ1-1, with 9 bases lining up with TRBD1. V gave up 1 base and J gave up 3 bases; unmatched junction bases: 12. Per the germline V gene, CDR1 is SGHTA and CDR2 is FQGNSA. The CDR3 runs 18 residues. The CDR3 is CASSLGGWDREGYTEAFF. CDR3 nucleotides: TGTGCCAGCAGCTTAGGGGGCTGGGACAGGGAGGGGTACACTGAAGCTTTCTTT.

The chain carries TRBV25-1 and TRBJ2-7; D is possibly TRBD1 or TRBD2 (5 bases each). Germline loops: CDR1 MGHDK, CDR2 SYGVNS. The length of the CDR3 is 16 residues. The germline V and J ends were trimmed by 3 bases and 2 bases, with 17 bases remaining between them. This chain's CDR3 is CASSDERKGLTYEQYF. CDR3 in DNA: TGTGCCAGCAGTGATGAGCGGAAGGGGCTGACCTACGAGCAGTACTTC.

V and J are TRBV11-2 and TRBJ1-2; 9 bases align to TRBD1. Losses at the gene ends were 1 base for V and 0 bases for J; bases not matched to a gene: 9. In germline, CDR1 is SGHAT, CDR2 FQNNGV. The CDR3 runs to 18 residues. The CDR3 sequence is CASSLGGTGPPTNYGYTF. The DNA for the CDR3 is TGTGCCAGCAGCTTAGGAGGGACAGGGCCACCCACTAACTATGGCTACACCTTC.

The V call is TRBV5-1, the J call TRBJ2-7, with 10 bases fitting TRBD2. J lost 5 bases, V lost 4 bases, and 12 bases had no gene match. There are 16 residues in the CDR3. In germline, CDR1 is SGHRS, CDR2 YFSETQ. The CDR3 is CASSATSGLAKDEQYF. The CDR3 coding sequence is TGCGCCAGCAGCGCGACTAGCGGGTTAGCAAAGGACGAGCAGTACTTC.

This sequence joins TRBV29-1 and TRBJ2-1; D may be TRBD1 (6 bases). There are 15 residues in the CDR3. Germline V gene data show CDR1 as SQVTM and CDR2 as ANQGSEA. The ends were cut back, 3 bases at V and 7 bases at J, with 19 bases in the middle. The CDR3 nucleotides are TGCAGCGTTGAGCGGCAGGGGAACCGAGGTAATGAGCAGTTCTTC. Translating gives CSVERQGNRGNEQFF.

The chain has TRBV10-3 and TRBJ2-7; 9 bases fit TRBD1. Germline CDR1 reads ENHRY; CDR2 reads SYGVKD. Trimming at V came to 6 bases and at J to 3 bases, leaving 6 bases not matched to a gene. CDR3 length equals 14 residues. The DNA for the CDR3 is TGTGCCATCAGCTCCACAGGGGGCTACTACGAGCAGTACTTC. Residues: CAISSTGGYYEQYF.

The gene calls are TRBV6-1 and TRBJ1-1; D may be TRBD1 (5 bases). Trimming took off 2 bases at V and 7 bases at J, with 11 bases between the two ends. This CDR3 is built from 13 residues. The germline gives CDR1 MNHNS, CDR2 SASEGT. The CDR3 here is CASSETLQGEAFF. The CDR3 DNA reads TGTGCCAGCAGTGAAACTCTCCAGGGTGAAGCTTTCTTT.

V and J are TRBV7-8 and TRBJ2-1, with D unclear. This CDR3 has 11 residues. The V and J ends lost 1 base and 8 bases respectively, with 3 bases between them. Germline assignment: CDR1 SGHVS and CDR2 FQNEAQ. DNA for the CDR3: TGTGCCAGCAGCTTAGGCGATGAGCAGTTCTTC. Residues: CASSLGDEQFF.

The sample holds one count of this clone. This chain links TRBV2 with TRBJ1-4, with 7 bases lining up with TRBD1. CDR1 is SNHLY and CDR2 is FYNNEI in the germline V gene. The CDR3 spans 13 residues. V trimming: 8 bases; J trimming: 3 bases; junction bases outside the gene matches: 3. The CDR3 protein is CASQGEANEKLFF. In DNA form, the CDR3 reads TGTGCCAGCCAGGGGGAGGCTAATGAAAAACTGTTTTTT.

V gene TRBV7-9 combines with J gene TRBJ1-4, with 7 positions matching TRBD1. CDR1 and CDR2 from the germline V gene are SEHNR and FQNEAQ (reference sequence). The V gene end was trimmed by 5 bases and the J gene end by 5 bases; junction bases not matched to a gene: 2. The CDR3 sequence is 13 residues long. The CDR3 region is CASSAQGNEKLFF. CDR3 sequence (DNA): TGTGCCAGCAGCGCACAGGGGAATGAAAAACTGTTTTTT.

This clone was detected only once. J is TRBJ2-2 and V is TRBV4-2; D not certain. Looked up from germline, CDR1 is LGHNA and CDR2 is YNFKEQ. The CDR3 spans 15 residues. Trimming cost V 1 base and J 4 bases, with 10 bases left between them. The CDR3 DNA reads TGTGCCAGCAGCCAAGCTACAGAGGTCACCGGGGAGCTGTTTTTT. It is translated as CASSQATEVTGELFF.

CDR3 in DNA: TGTGCCAGCAGTGTCGTACTGACCAATCAGCCCCAGCATTTT. Protein sequence: CASSVVLTNQPQHF. The chain combines TRBV2 with TRBJ1-5; D unclear. CDR1 and CDR2 from the germline V gene are SNHLY and FYNNEI. The CDR3 is 14 residues long. Deletions cut 4 bases from V and 3 bases from J, with 10 bases between.

The chain links TRBV14 to TRBJ1-6, with D perhaps matching TRBD1 (6 bases). The ends were cut back, 4 bases at V and 9 bases at J, with 13 bases in the middle. The CDR3 covers 14 residues. CDR1 and CDR2 from the germline V gene are SGHDN and FVKESK. CDR3 nucleotides: TGTGCCAGCAGCCCGCGGGGGGCGCGTTCACCCCTCCACTTT. As protein: CASSPRGARSPLHF. The full variable domain, completed using reference TRBV14 and TRBJ1-6, is EAGVTQFPSHSVIEKGQTVTLRCDPISGHDNLYWYRRVMGKEIKFLLHFVKESKQDESGMPNNRFLAERTGGTYSTLKVQPAELEDSGVYFCASSPRGARSPLHFGNGTRLTVT.

The V call is TRBV9, the J call TRBJ2-1, with a weak D call TRBD2 (7 bases). The germline V and J ends were trimmed by 1 base and 7 bases, with 18 bases remaining between them. This CDR3 spans 16 amino acids. The germline V gene has CDR1 SGDLS and CDR2 YYNGEE. This CDR3 reads CASSVSVGGLRNEQFF. Written as DNA, the CDR3 is TGTGCCAGCAGCGTATCCGTCGGGGGGCTTCGGAATGAGCAGTTCTTC.

The chain joins TRBV6-4 to TRBJ1-2, with D tentatively TRBD1 (5 bases). Trimming removed 5 bases from V and 5 bases from J, with 18 bases in between. Germline assignment: CDR1 MRHNA and CDR2 SNTAGT. The CDR3 is made up of 15 amino acids. The chain's CDR3 is CASSLYKGQEYGYTF. For the CDR3, the DNA is TGTGCCAGCAGTCTTTACAAGGGGCAGGAGTATGGCTACACCTTC.

V gene TRBV10-2 combines with J gene TRBJ1-1, with D tentatively TRBD1 (5 bases). CDR3 length equals 14 residues. V was shortened by 2 bases and J by 0 bases, with 7 bases between the two germline ends. CDR1 and CDR2 from the germline V gene are WSHSY and SAAADI. The CDR3 is CASSETGLNTEAFF. The CDR3, as DNA: TGCGCCAGCAGTGAGACAGGTCTGAACACTGAAGCTTTCTTT.

The chain links TRBV2 to TRBJ1-2; 8 nucleotides match TRBD1. This CDR3 region has 13 residues. Germline-derived CDR1 and CDR2 are SNHLY and FYNNEI. Trimming cost V 6 bases and J 8 bases; bases outside gene matches: 8. The CDR3 bases are TGTGCCAGCAGGACAGGGGTCTGGGGGGGCTACACCTTC. Translating gives CASRTGVWGGYTF.

The chain is built from TRBV11-2 and TRBJ2-1, with D tentatively TRBD2 (6 bases). V gave up 0 bases and J gave up 5 bases, with 11 bases separating them. CDR1 is SGHAT, CDR2 FQNNGV, per germline. This CDR3 has 15 residues. The CDR3: CASSLDLGGNNEQFF. CDR3 coding DNA: TGTGCCAGCAGCTTAGATCTCGGGGGTAACAATGAGCAGTTCTTC.

This rearrangement joins TRBV5-1 to TRBJ1-2; D uncertain. This CDR3 contains 13 residues. Germline lookup yields CDR1 SGHRS and CDR2 YFSETQ. Trimming took 6 bases from V and 0 from J, leaving 9 bases between them. The CDR3 sequence is CASTEPPNYGYTF. In DNA form, the CDR3 reads TGCGCCAGCACGGAGCCACCTAACTATGGCTACACCTTC.

The chain has TRBV6-1 and TRBJ2-2, with TRBD2 matching 12 bases. The germline CDR1 and CDR2 sequences are MNHNS and SASEGT. The CDR3 totals 15 residues. Trimming took 2 bases from V and 6 from J; bases not matched to a gene: 1. The CDR3 reads CASSELAGGPGELFF. CDR3 DNA sequence: TGTGCCAGCAGTGAACTAGCGGGGGGGCCCGGGGAGCTGTTTTTT.

This chain connects TRBV6-5 to TRBJ2-5, with no clear D. The CDR3 loop spans 15 amino acids. V lost 2 bases and J lost 5, with 15 bases in between. Germline-derived CDR1 and CDR2 are MNHEY and SVGAGI. The chain's CDR3 is CASSYPLVTAETQYF. The CDR3 DNA follows: TGTGCCAGCAGTTACCCCCTAGTAACGGCCGAGACCCAGTACTTC.

The rearrangement links TRBV7-2 to TRBJ1-1; TRBD1 aligns across 11 bases. The CDR3 runs to 17 residues. Unmatched junction bases numbered 10, after V lost 6 bases and J lost 1 base. CDR1 is SGHTA, CDR2 FQGNSA, per germline. CDR3 DNA: TGTGCCAGCAGACGGGACGCCGGGACAGGGGGGAACACTGAAGCTTTCTTT. Translated, it gives CASRRDAGTGGNTEAFF.

This clone has a single count. The chain recombines TRBV27 with TRBJ1-6; 10 bases line up with TRBD1. Germline V gives CDR1 MNHEY, CDR2 SMNVEV (reference sequence). The ends lost 7 bases at V and 2 bases at J; junction bases unmatched: 11. The CDR3 covers 18 residues. CDR3 amino acids: CASIEDRGTGPYNSPLHF. The CDR3 nucleotides are TGTGCCAGCATTGAGGACAGGGGGACGGGACCCTATAATTCACCCCTCCACTTT.

The gene calls are TRBV5-4 and TRBJ2-2, with D perhaps TRBD2 (6 bases). CDR1 is SGHNT, CDR2 YYREEE, per germline (reference sequence). The V and J ends lost 0 bases and 1 base respectively, with 13 bases between them. The CDR3 length is 17 residues. CDR3 DNA sequence: TGTGCCAGCAGCTTGGTGGTGGGTAGCGGGAACACCGGGGAGCTGTTTTTT. This sequence encodes CASSLVVGSGNTGELFF.

This chain connects TRBV4-2 to TRBJ2-7; no definite D call. The CDR3 extends over 12 amino acids. Germline V gene sequence: CDR1 LGHNA, CDR2 YNFKEQ. V lost 0 bases to trimming and J lost 6 bases, with 6 bases between them. Here the CDR3 reads CASSQDDIEQYF. CDR3 nucleotides: TGTGCCAGCAGCCAAGACGATATCGAGCAGTACTTC.

This chain uses TRBV7-2 with TRBJ1-5; D is perhaps TRBD1 (6 bases). The CDR3 sequence is 14 residues long. Germline CDR1 is SGHTA and CDR2 is FQGNSA. Trimming took off 4 bases at V and 7 bases at J, with 14 bases between the two ends. Here the CDR3 reads CASSSPGAIQPQHF. CDR3 coding DNA: TGTGCCAGCAGCTCTCCGGGGGCAATACAGCCCCAGCATTTT. Variable domain in full (rest from reference TRBV7-2 and TRBJ1-5): GAGVSQSPSNKVTEKGKDVELRCDPISGHTALYWYRQSLGQGLEFLIYFQGNSAPDKSGLPSDRFSAERTGGSVSTLTIQRTQQEDSAVYLCASSSPGAIQPQHFGDGTRLSIL.

The chain uses TRBV7-2 and TRBJ1-1; TRBD1 matches at 7 bases. Trimming cost V 10 bases and J 2 bases; bases outside gene matches: 4. Germline V lookup: CDR1 SGHTA, CDR2 FQGNSA. The CDR3 runs to 12 residues. DNA for the CDR3: TGTGCCAAGGGGACAGCAAACACTGAAGCTTTCTTT. This sequence encodes CAKGTANTEAFF.

The chain carries TRBV4-3 and TRBJ1-1; D possibly corresponds to TRBD1 (5 bases). Trimming took off 0 bases at V and 2 bases at J, with 13 bases between the two ends. The CDR3 extends over 16 amino acids. Germline CDR1 is LGHNA and CDR2 is YSLEER. The DNA of the CDR3 is TGCGCCAGCAGCCAAGATATCCAGGGTGGAAACACTGAAGCTTTCTTT. Amino acid sequence: CASSQDIQGGNTEAFF.

The chain uses TRBV4-3 and TRBJ2-7, with a tentative D call TRBD2 (6 bases). CDR1 and CDR2 from the germline V gene are LGHNA and YSLEER. Trimming took off 0 bases at V and 2 bases at J, with 11 bases between the two ends. This CDR3 is built from 15 residues. In nucleotides, the CDR3 is TGCGCCAGCAGCCAAGATAGCGGACGTCCCTACGAGCAGTACTTC. Translating it yields CASSQDSGRPYEQYF.

The chain carries TRBV6-5 and TRBJ1-2; 9 positions agree with TRBD1. Germline V gene data show CDR1 as MNHEY and CDR2 as SVGAGI. V was pared by 0 bases and J by 4 bases, with 6 bases of the junction left unmatched. The CDR3 loop spans 16 amino acids. CDR3 sequence reads: CASSYSGQGHPYGYTF. Here the CDR3 DNA reads TGTGCCAGCAGTTACTCGGGACAGGGCCATCCCTATGGCTACACCTTC.

The chain recombines TRBV10-3 with TRBJ1-2; D possibly corresponds to TRBD1 (5 bases). CDR1 is ENHRY and CDR2 is SYGVKD in the germline V gene. The CDR3 contains 15 residues. V lost 8 bases, J lost 2 bases, and 18 bases lay in between. For the CDR3, the DNA is TGTGCCATCCAAGATATTCAAGGGGCGAACTATGGCTACACCTTC. Protein sequence: CAIQDIQGANYGYTF.

The chain links TRBV6-5 to TRBJ2-2; no clear D gene. CDR1 and CDR2 from the germline V gene are MNHEY and SVGAGI. The V end lost 2 bases, the J end lost 0 bases, and 7 bases lay between the germline ends. The CDR3 has 15 amino acids. The DNA of the CDR3 is TGTGCCAGCAGTTACCTAGATACGAACACCGGGGAGCTGTTTTTT. It codes for CASSYLDTNTGELFF.